This T cell receptor beta chain was recorded in a study of blood T cell repertoires in COVID-19. Overall study context: PBMCs, B-cell-depleted T cells, or T cells were the source of the cDNA or gDNA that made up the material.

The data were produced by immunoSEQ multiplex PCR, yet TCRdb's version contains in-frame clones alone and is incomplete. The sample comprises fewer than 80,000 clones, just over 85% of which are singletons, and 2% rests with the top ten. Germline CDR1 is SQVTM and CDR2 is ANQGSEA. Trimming took off 7 bases at V and 8 bases at J, with 8 bases between the two ends. The CDR3 totals 10 residues. Sequencing was carried out using peripheral blood. The TCR was taken from a young man with acute or convalescent COVID-19. The genes are TRBV29-1 and TRBJ1-4, with D unclear. The CDR3 DNA follows: TGCAGCGCCGGAGAGGAAAAACTGTTTTTT. Translated, it gives CSAGEEKLFF.